Detailed here is one TCR beta chain. Relative to the germline gene, one junction end is altered; a read error may explain this. The CDR3 extends over 16 amino acids. The multiple sclerosis controls were treatment-naive patients, and their relapsing-remitting disease was stable or active. The TEMRA cells underwent FACS enrichment, while the CD8+ and CD4+ T cells underwent negative isolation. This sample is drawn from a study of CD8 T cells in Susac syndrome. RNA, at roughly 0.45 to 1 ug, was reverse transcribed with random hexamers. An immunoSEQ multiplex PCR generated amplified TCR beta CDR3 products spanning 54 Vbeta and 13 Jbeta. MiXCR, applied by TCRdb to the immunoSEQ multiplex PCR reads, yields one record per CDR3 protein. The profile shows around 130,000 distinct CDR3 sequences, approximately 79% of them singletons.

The TCR sequence derives from a human donor with multiple sclerosis. What was sequenced was CD8+ T cells from PBMCs. The J gene is TRBJ1-1, the V gene TRBV12-3 or TRBV12-4; maybe TRBD1 (5 bases). In DNA form, the CDR3 reads TGTGCCAGCAGCCTCGAACCTGGGACTGAGAACACTGAAGCTTCCTTT. Translation gives CASSLEPGTENTEASF.